This TCR beta chain came from a study of blood T cell repertoires in COVID-19. Study-wide background: Samples came from the United States, Italy and Spain, spanning acute and convalescent COVID-19.

Sequenced by immunoSEQ multiplex PCR; TCRdb stores in-frame clones only, minus some. This sample yields roughly 220,000 clones, of which roughly 89% are seen a single time; around 15% belongs to the top ten. Those enrolled, adults aged roughly 18 to 95 years, came from around 25 US areas. The sequenced sample was PBMCs or T cells enriched from blood (not recorded which). This receptor was identified in a man younger than 40 who had been exposed to COVID-19.

This CDR3 reads CATSAEGRYTEAFF. CDR3 coding DNA: TGTGCCACCAGCGCCGAGGGTCGTTACACTGAAGCTTTCTTT. The rearrangement joins TRBV15 to TRBJ1-1; D gene uncertain. Deletions cut 5 bases from V and 3 bases from J, with 13 bases between. Germline loops: CDR1 LNHNV, CDR2 YYDKDF (reference sequence). The CDR3 length is 14 residues.